This note documents a single TCR beta chain sequence. Its antigen is still unknown. The library relied on 5' RACE. Preparation of each TCR library used approximately 3.5 ug of total RNA. cDNA was synthesized with SMARTScribe reverse transcriptase in eight separate reactions per sample. During cDNA synthesis, template switching was used to introduce unique molecular identifiers that contained a 6-nucleotide sample barcode. TCRalpha and TCRbeta cDNA was amplified by two nested PCRs of 16 and 9 cycles, with bead purification after each PCR. Before amplification, the cDNA was treated with uracil DNA-glycosylase and purified using the QIAquick PCR purification kit. The second PCR added Illumina TruSeq-compatible adapters along with sample-specific barcodes. Library quality and concentration were assessed using TapeStation and Qubit, and roughly 5.5 ng of each library was pooled. The pooled libraries were sequenced with 2 x 100 bp reads and custom sequencing primers on an Illumina HiSeq2500 single-index Rapid Run. As for the original processing: MiGEC version 1.2.6 was used for UMI-based consensus assembly, which corrected PCR and sequencing errors. MiXCR version 2.1.1 was used to carry out V(D)J alignment, clonotype assembly and CDR3 extraction. Normalisation of gene usage, clonotype sharing and MAIT/NKT TCR abundance was achieved by analysing the top 1000, 10 000 and 20 000 clonotypes per sample. Diversity was computed as the inverse Simpson index with the vegan R package after downsampling to 27 000 UMIs. Statistical testing used paired Mann-Whitney U tests on the discordant twin pairs and applied Benjamini-Hochberg correction for multiple testing. TCRdb reprocessed the reads, and each CDR3 protein sequence is entered once, without DNA. V and J calls and clone size were set by TCRdb, not the authors. This sample's table contains 300,000 to 400,000 distinct CDR3 sequences. 2% of the sample lies in the top ten.

This sample was taken from a study of monozygotic twins with inflammatory bowel disease (dated by TCRdb to between 2018 and 2020). About the study as a whole: In total, roughly 30 monozygotic twin pairs made up the full study: 19 Danish pairs, all IBD-discordant, plus nine German pairs, of which four were IBD-concordant and five were IBD-discordant. The search for disease-associated traits relied mainly on comparing IBD patients with their genetically identical healthy co-twins within discordant pairs. Each individual had, on average, about 151 000 unique TCRalpha sequences and 181 000 unique TCRbeta sequences available for analysis.

Overall study results and their limits: Repertoire similarity did not differ between concordant and discordant twins, possibly due to limited statistical power. Background noise and inter-individual variability may have been introduced into the repertoires by the differing immunosuppressive treatments among patients. Compared with healthy twins, IBD patients shared fewer clonotypes with other individuals, and the difference was most pronounced in patients with signs of disease activity. The analysis was unable to tell apart different T cell subtypes. The results gave no support for a single strong signal or clonotype linked to IBD. A decrease in TCRbeta repertoire diversity, as measured by inverse Simpson index, was observed in IBD patients compared with their healthy co-twins.

From each donor, a roughly 2.6 ml peripheral blood sample was collected into PAXgene tubes and stored at -80 degrees C. Total RNA was isolated from whole blood with the PAXgene blood miRNA kit on an automated QIAcube, without T cell sorting. Deep TCRalpha and TCRbeta repertoire profiling with unique molecular barcoding was performed on peripheral blood of monozygotic twin pairs concordant or discordant for inflammatory bowel disease. For every twin pair, smoking habits were documented, and each individual was categorised as a current, former or never smoker. The germline V gene sets CDR1 to SGHAT and CDR2 to FQNNGV. The CDR3 holds 15 amino acids from the cysteine to the phenylalanine. No DNA sequence is on record.

The chain was built from TRBV11-2 and TRBJ2-1; TCRdb's D call of TRBD1 is untestable without DNA. Material: blood. The source is a human donor with ulcerative colitis or Crohn's disease, or a healthy co-twin of an affected twin (not recorded which). CDR3 reads: CASSGLTGIGNEQFF.